The rows below give T cell receptor beta chains drawn from one sample of a study of T cells in localized non-small cell lung cancer. Method: immunoSEQ multiplex PCR; TCRdb's copy keeps in-frame clones and lacks some. The repertoire holds tens of thousands of clones, with about 87% as singletons. This sample comprised peripheral blood, obtained before any cancer treatment. These receptors were taken from a male donor older than 55 with stage I squamous cell lung carcinoma. The CDR3 runs from the conserved cysteine through the conserved F or W. A D gene is named only where the DNA matches it firmly. Expanded clones are given a class, and other clones once, few, many or no size at all.

NA,TRBV2,NA,TRBJ2-4,TGTGCCAGCTCAGGGTTTGGGATAGGAAACATTCAGTACTTC,CASSGFGIGNIQYF
NA,TRBV29-1,NA,TRBJ2-7,TGCAGCGCCGGAGGTAGTGGGACCTACGAGCAGTACTTC,CSAGGSGTYEQYF
TRBD1,TRBV19,NA,TRBJ1-5,TGTGCCAGTAGTATGGGGGGGGGACAGGGGGTTTATCAGCCCCAGCATTTT,CASSMGGGQGVYQPQHF
TRBD1,TRBV28,NA,TRBJ2-7,TGTGCCAGCAGCCCTGGGACAGTATCCTACGAGCAGTACTTC,CASSPGTVSYEQYF
TRBD1,TRBV6-1,NA,TRBJ2-7,TGTGCCAGCAGTGGGGCAAGGACAGGAGAGCAGTACTTC,CASSGARTGEQYF
NA,TRBV9,once,TRBJ1-1,TGTGCCAGCAGCGGACAGGCATTTGGCACTGAAGCTTTCTTT,CASSGQAFGTEAFF
NA,TRBV11-1,NA,TRBJ1-2,TGTGCCAGCAGCTTATCCGCTAAAAATGGCTACACCTTC,CASSLSAKNGYTF
TRBD1,TRBV4-2,NA,TRBJ2-7,TGTGCCAGCAGCCACCGGTGGGAACAGGGGGGCTACGAGCAGTACTTC,CASSHRWEQGGYEQYF
TRBD1,TRBV6-6,NA,TRBJ1-2,TGTGCCATCCTCCCTGGACAGGGGAGGGGGGACGATGGCTACACCTTC,CAILPGQGRGDDGYTF
NA,TRBV5-1,medium-sized,TRBJ1-2,TGCGCCAGCAGCTTGGAACCCGGGGGGAACTATGGCTACACCTTC,CASSLEPGGNYGYTF
NA,TRBV28,NA,TRBJ2-7,TGTGCCATCCGGAGGACTATTCGATCCTACGAGCAGTACTTC,CAIRRTIRSYEQYF
NA,TRBV9,NA,TRBJ1-3,TGTGCCAGCAGCTCCCTCGGGGGACTTGGAAACACCATATATTTT,CASSSLGGLGNTIYF
NA,TRBV9,NA,TRBJ2-3,TGTGCCAGCAGCGTAGTGGTAGCCGGGGGCCCAGATACGCAGTATTTT,CASSVVVAGGPDTQYF
NA,TRBV27,NA,TRBJ1-1,TGTGCCAGCAGTTCGACACTTAACACTGAAGCTTTCTTT,CASSSTLNTEAFF
NA,TRBV30,NA,TRBJ1-1,TGTGCCTGGAAAGAATGGGCAACGAACACTGAAGCTTTCTTT,CAWKEWATNTEAFF
NA,TRBV27,NA,TRBJ1-5,TGTGCCAGCAGTAACAGGGCCGAAGCCGGCAATCAGCCCCAGCATTTT,CASSNRAEAGNQPQHF
NA,TRBV14,NA,TRBJ1-2,TGTGCCAGCAGCCGAAGGAGTTCCTATGGCTACACCTTC,CASSRRSSYGYTF
NA,TRBV10-2,NA,TRBJ2-3,TGCGCCAGCAGAAGGGGGGGGATCCGAACCACAGATACGCAGTATTTT,CASRRGGIRTTDTQYF
NA,TRBV27,NA,TRBJ1-1,TGTGCCAGCAGTTTTCTGACGCAGGACAAAGCTTTCTTT,CASSFLTQDKAFF
NA,TRBV6-5,NA,TRBJ1-1,TGTGCCAGCTCCATAGGGGGAAGCGGAGCTTTCTTT,CASSIGGSGAFF
NA,TRBV9,NA,TRBJ2-5,TGTGCCAGCAGCGTAGATTTTTCTTGGGCAGGGATAGAGACCCAGTACTTC,CASSVDFSWAGIETQYF
NA,TRBV27,NA,TRBJ2-7,TGTGCCAGCAGTTCCTCATGGTTGGACACTAACTACGAGCAGTACTTC,CASSSSWLDTNYEQYF
NA,TRBV6-1,NA,TRBJ1-1,TGTGCCAGCAGGGCCAGCACTGAAGCTTTCTTT,CASRASTEAFF
NA,TRBV6-1,NA,TRBJ1-2,TGTGCCAGCAGGACCCAGCAGGGTAACTATGGCTACACCTTC,CASRTQQGNYGYTF
TRBD1,TRBV7-9,NA,TRBJ1-5,TGTGCCAGCAGCTACTCACAGGGGAATCAGCCCCAGCATTTT,CASSYSQGNQPQHF
NA,TRBV27,NA,TRBJ1-2,TGTGCCAGCAGTTTCCCCCCGCCCAGGGCCAACTATGGCTACACCTTC,CASSFPPPRANYGYTF
TRBD1,TRBV28,NA,TRBJ1-2,TGTGCCAGCAGTTTAGCAGGGGGGGACTATGGCTACACCTTC,CASSLAGGDYGYTF
TRBD2,TRBV9,NA,TRBJ2-3,TGTGCCAGCAGCGTAGGCCCTTTAGCGGGGGGGCCAACAGATACGCAGTATTTT,CASSVGPLAGGPTDTQYF
NA,TRBV6-6,once,TRBJ1-6,TGTGCCAGCAGTTACGGGGGCCCCTATAATTCACCCCTCCACTTT,CASSYGGPYNSPLHF
NA,TRBV13,NA,TRBJ2-5,TGTGCCAGCAGCTTACTGATCCAAGAGACCCAGTACTTC,CASSLLIQETQYF
NA,TRBV2,NA,TRBJ1-2,TGTGCCAGCAGTGATTACAGTAACTATGGCTACACCTTC,CASSDYSNYGYTF
TRBD1,TRBV2,NA,TRBJ1-6,TGTGCCAGCAGTGAAATGACAGGGCTATCACCCCTCCACTTT,CASSEMTGLSPLHF
NA,TRBV19,NA,TRBJ1-3,TGTGCCAGTAATGACGTCGGAAACACCATATATTTT,CASNDVGNTIYF
NA,TRBV6-5,NA,TRBJ1-1,TGTGCCAGCTCGAGGGACCGGGGGAACACTGAAGCTTTCTTT,CASSRDRGNTEAFF
TRBD1,TRBV27,NA,TRBJ2-7,TGTGCCAGCAGATACGACAGGGCCACATACGAGCAGTACTTC,CASRYDRATYEQYF
TRBD2,TRBV7-8,NA,TRBJ2-3,TGTGCCAGCAGCTGGTCTAGCGGGGGGTACACAGATACGCAGTATTTT,CASSWSSGGYTDTQYF
NA,TRBV2,NA,TRBJ2-2,TGTGCCAGCTTCCTGGGCACCGGGGAGCTGTTTTTT,CASFLGTGELFF
TRBD2,TRBV6-1,NA,TRBJ2-7,TGTGCCAGCAGTGAAGCGCAGGGAGGGACGGACGAGCAGTACTTC,CASSEAQGGTDEQYF
TRBD1,TRBV19,NA,TRBJ1-2,TGTGCCAGTACCCCACGGACAGGGGCCATCAATGGCTACACCTTC,CASTPRTGAINGYTF
TRBD2,TRBV6-5,NA,TRBJ2-1,TGTGCCAGCAGCCTGAGCGGGGGGCCGACCGGTGAGCAGTTCTTC,CASSLSGGPTGEQFF
NA,TRBV6-6,NA,TRBJ1-4,TGTGCCAGCAGATCCCTTTCAACTAATGAAAAACTGTTTTTT,CASRSLSTNEKLFF
NA,TRBV19,once,TRBJ2-1,TGTGCCAGTAGTATAAAGGGCTTCTACAATGAGCAGTTCTTC,CASSIKGFYNEQFF
NA,TRBV28,NA,TRBJ2-7,TGTGCCAGCTCGACCGTCTACGAGCAGTACTTC,CASSTVYEQYF
NA,TRBV18,once,TRBJ1-1,TGTGCCAGCTCACCACCCCCCGGCAGGAACACTGAAGCTTTCTTT,CASSPPPGRNTEAFF
TRBD1,TRBV6-9,NA,TRBJ2-2,TGTGCCAGCGGCCCACAGGGGCACGCGAACACCGGGGAGCTGTTTTTT,CASGPQGHANTGELFF
NA,TRBV30,NA,TRBJ2-2,TGTGCCTGGAGTAGTGGGGGCGACACCGGGGAGCTGTTTTTT,CAWSSGGDTGELFF
TRBD2,TRBV5-1,NA,TRBJ2-3,TGCGCCAGCAGCTTGGCCCTAGCGGGGGGACTCACAGATACGCAGTATTTT,CASSLALAGGLTDTQYF
TRBD1,TRBV28,once,TRBJ1-1,TGTGCCACACAGGGGGCCAGTGGCACTGAAGCTTTCTTT,CATQGASGTEAFF
NA,TRBV10-3,NA,TRBJ2-7,TGTGCCATCAGTGGAGGCTACGAGCAGTACTTC,CAISGGYEQYF
NA,TRBV2,NA,TRBJ2-2,TGTGCCAGCAGGCGGGAAAGCCGGGAGCTGTTTTTT,CASRRESRELFF
NA,TRBV6-1,NA,TRBJ1-1,TGTGCCAGCAGTGAAGCATGGGTGAACACTGAAGCTTTCTTT,CASSEAWVNTEAFF
TRBD1,TRBV5-1,NA,TRBJ2-7,TGCGCCAGCAGCTTGGAGGGCAGGGGGCTAGACGAGCAGTACTTC,CASSLEGRGLDEQYF